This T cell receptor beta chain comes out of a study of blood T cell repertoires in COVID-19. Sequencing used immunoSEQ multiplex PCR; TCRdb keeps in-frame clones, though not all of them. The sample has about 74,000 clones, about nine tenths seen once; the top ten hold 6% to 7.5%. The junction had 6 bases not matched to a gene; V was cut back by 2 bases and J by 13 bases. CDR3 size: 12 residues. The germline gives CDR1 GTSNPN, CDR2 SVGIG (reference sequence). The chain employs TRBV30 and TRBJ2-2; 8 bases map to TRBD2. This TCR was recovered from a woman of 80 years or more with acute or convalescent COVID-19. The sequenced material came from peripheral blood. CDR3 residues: CAWSLRGLGLFF. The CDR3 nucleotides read TGTGCCTGGAGTTTGCGGGGACTAGGGCTGTTTTTT.